Presented here are 25 T cell receptor beta chains from one specimen sequenced in a study of blood T cell repertoires in COVID-19. Repertoires were generated with immunoSEQ multiplex PCR, while TCRdb's copy carries only in-frame clones and drops some. The table has roughly 140,000 clones, 76% seen once; the top ten hold roughly 3.7%. Sequenced material: peripheral blood. The receptors stem from a woman aged 80 or older with acute or convalescent COVID-19.

This clone was picked up one time. The chain links TRBV30 to TRBJ1-3, with D possibly matching TRBD1 (6 bases). This CDR3 region has 16 residues. Germline V lookup: CDR1 GTSNPN, CDR2 SVGIG (reference sequence). V was pared by 0 bases and J by 4 bases, with 16 bases between. The CDR3 loop reads CAWSVKSPGAGNTIYF. The CDR3 nucleotides read TGTGCCTGGAGTGTAAAGTCGCCAGGGGCAGGAAACACCATATATTTT. Drawing the rest from reference TRBV30 and TRBJ1-3, the complete variable domain is SQTIHQWPATLVQPVGSPLSLECTVEGTSNPNLYWYRQAAGRGLQLLFYSVGIGQISSEVPQNLSASRPQDRQFILSSKKLLLSDSGFYLCAWSVKSPGAGNTIYFGEGSWLTVV.

The V gene is TRBV5-1, the J gene TRBJ1-1; a possible D gene is TRBD1 (6 bases). CDR3 length equals 17 residues. Germline values: CDR1 SGHRS, CDR2 YFSETQ. Trimming stripped 0 bases from V and 0 bases from J, with 15 bases between. The CDR3 reads CASSLGQVPNMNTEAFF. CDR3 DNA: TGCGCCAGCAGCTTGGGACAGGTCCCAAACATGAACACTGAAGCTTTCTTT. The complete variable domain, with remaining parts taken from reference TRBV5-1 and TRBJ1-1, reads KAGVTQTPRYLIKTRGQQVTLSCSPISGHRSVSWYQQTPGQGLQFLFEYFSETQRNKGNFPGRFSGRQFSNSRSEMNVSTLELGDSALYLCASSLGQVPNMNTEAFFGQGTRLTVV.

This chain uses TRBV9 with TRBJ2-7; unclear D gene. Looked up from germline, CDR1 is SGDLS and CDR2 is YYNGEE. V was trimmed by 2 bases and J by 0 bases, leaving 9 bases between them. The CDR3 has 14 amino acids. As DNA, the CDR3 is TGTGCCAGCAGCGTCTCACCTAGCTCCTACGAGCAGTACTTC. Translation: CASSVSPSSYEQYF.

The chain is built from TRBV18 and TRBJ2-7, with 8 bases aligning to TRBD1. Germline V gene lookup returns CDR1 KGHSH and CDR2 LQKENI. The CDR3 runs to 15 residues. Trimming cost V 2 bases and J 0 bases; bases outside gene matches: 3. The CDR3, as DNA: TGTGCCAGCTCACCAGAGACAGGGGTCTCCTACGAGCAGTACTTC. Protein sequence: CASSPETGVSYEQYF.

V usage is TRBV5-1 and J usage is TRBJ2-7, with 11 positions matching TRBD2. The germline gives CDR1 SGHRS, CDR2 YFSETQ. The CDR3 length is 15 residues. With 5 bases clipped from V and 2 bases from J, the junction kept 6 bases outside the gene matches. CDR3 bases: TGCGCCAGCAGGAACGGGACTAGCGGACCCTACGAGCAGTACTTC. It specifies CASRNGTSGPYEQYF.

The chain is built from TRBV6-6 and TRBJ1-2; no firm D call. This CDR3 has 13 amino acids. V was trimmed by 5 bases and J by 0 bases, leaving 7 bases between them. The germline CDR1 and CDR2 sequences are MNHNY and SVGAGI (reference sequence). The CDR3 DNA sequence: TGTGCCAGCAGTGCGGGAACTAACTATGGCTACACCTTC. This gives the protein CASSAGTNYGYTF.

There are a few counts of this clone. This chain joins TRBV30 and TRBJ1-5; 7 positions match TRBD1. The germline gives CDR1 GTSNPN, CDR2 SVGIG (reference sequence). This CDR3 has 15 residues. V gave up 3 bases and J gave up 2 bases; unmatched junction bases: 7. This chain's CDR3 is CAWSRGTVGNQPQHF. For the CDR3, the DNA is TGTGCCTGGAGCCGCGGGACAGTCGGCAATCAGCCCCAGCATTTT.

The chain's CDR3 is CASSRLNEQFF. The CDR3 DNA follows: TGTGCCAGCAGCAGGCTTAATGAGCAGTTCTTC. V gene TRBV12-3 or TRBV12-4 combines with J gene TRBJ2-1; D is uncertain. Trimming shortened V by 6 bases and J by 7 bases, and 7 bases separated the two germline ends. This CDR3 spans 11 amino acids.

The chain joins TRBV19 to TRBJ1-1; 9 nucleotides align to TRBD1. Germline V gene data show CDR1 as LNHDA and CDR2 as SQIVND (reference sequence). The J segment lost 2 bases and the V segment lost 6 bases, leaving 4 bases of the junction unmatched. The CDR3 consists of 14 residues. The CDR3 is CASRMDRGNTEAFF. The CDR3 nucleotides read TGTGCCAGTAGAATGGACAGGGGAAACACTGAAGCTTTCTTT.

This clone came up many times. The same CDR3 also results from other DNA sequences found in this sample. This chain connects TRBV5-5 to TRBJ2-5; no reliable D call. Germline V lookup: CDR1 SGHKS, CDR2 YYEKEE (reference sequence). With 2 bases removed from V and 4 bases from J, the gap between germline ends came to 9 bases. The CDR3 length is 13 residues. CDR3 region: CASSFSSLETQYF. For the CDR3, the DNA is TGTGCCAGCAGCTTTTCGTCTTTAGAGACCCAGTACTTC.

This clone was found once. The V and J genes are TRBV11-2 and TRBJ1-1; weak D call: TRBD1 (5 bases). Per germline, CDR1 SGHAT and CDR2 FQNNGV. Trimming left V 1 base short and J 4 bases short, with 16 bases between. The CDR3 is 16 residues long. The CDR3 DNA follows: TGTGCCAGCAGCTTAGCCCCACGCCCGGGGGGCACTGAAGCTTTCTTT. Translated, it gives CASSLAPRPGGTEAFF.

V gene TRBV3-1 (or the pseudogene TRBV3-2) combines with J gene TRBJ1-2; 7 bases fit TRBD1. CDR3 length: 16 residues. Germline V lookup: CDR1 LGHDT, CDR2 YNNKEL (reference sequence). The V and J ends lost 0 bases and 6 bases, in that order; junction bases with no gene match: 10. For the CDR3, the DNA is TGTGCCAGCAGCCAAGACTCTTCACAGGGGAAAGATGGCTACACCTTC. This sequence encodes CASSQDSSQGKDGYTF.

In regard to this clone: Other DNA sequences from this sample encode an identical CDR3 as well. The chain employs TRBV7-3 and TRBJ1-1; TRBD1 agrees at 7 bases. V was pared by 2 bases and J by 5 bases, with 5 bases of the junction left unmatched. The CDR3 has 14 amino acids. Germline values: CDR1 SGHTA, CDR2 FQGTGA. The CDR3 region is CASSLEGAGTEAFF. CDR3 sequence (DNA): TGTGCCAGCAGCTTAGAGGGGGCAGGTACTGAAGCTTTCTTT.

The chain joins TRBV5-1 to TRBJ1-4; 7 bases line up with TRBD1. With 2 bases clipped from V and 8 bases from J, the junction kept 15 bases outside the gene matches. The CDR3 consists of 17 residues. The V gene's germline CDR1 is SGHRS and CDR2 YFSETQ. CDR3 protein: CASSFGGTQRGREKLFF. The DNA of the CDR3 is TGCGCCAGCAGCTTCGGGGGTACTCAGAGGGGGCGCGAAAAACTGTTTTTT. The variable domain in full, with the rest retrieved from reference TRBV5-1 and TRBJ1-4, is KAGVTQTPRYLIKTRGQQVTLSCSPISGHRSVSWYQQTPGQGLQFLFEYFSETQRNKGNFPGRFSGRQFSNSRSEMNVSTLELGDSALYLCASSFGGTQRGREKLFFGSGTQLSVL.

The chain carries TRBV20-1 and TRBJ1-2; D is perhaps TRBD1 (5 bases). Germline V lookup: CDR1 DFQATT, CDR2 SNEGSKA (reference sequence). Trimming stripped 8 bases from V and 8 bases from J, with 21 bases between. This CDR3 is 13 amino acids long. CDR3 in amino acids: CSPSGAAGSGYTF. CDR3 sequence (DNA): TGCAGTCCAAGTGGGGCGGCGGGTTCAGGCTACACCTTC.

The gene calls are TRBV6-6 and TRBJ1-6; 7 bases are a match to TRBD1. Germline V gene sequence: CDR1 MNHNY, CDR2 SVGAGI (reference sequence). CDR3 size: 16 residues. The ends lost 6 bases at V and 3 bases at J; junction bases unmatched: 8. CDR3 residues: CASSLTGSHYNSPLHF. CDR3 coding DNA: TGTGCCAGCAGCCTGACAGGGTCACACTATAATTCACCCCTCCACTTT.

This chain uses TRBV27 with TRBJ2-7, with D possibly matching TRBD2 (6 bases). The V gene's germline CDR1 is MNHEY and CDR2 SMNVEV (reference sequence). This CDR3 contains 13 residues. Trimming took off 2 bases at V and 3 bases at J, with 8 bases between the two ends. CDR3 sequence (DNA): TGTGCCAGCAGTTTAGTGGGAGGCTACGAGCAGTACTTC. Its translation is CASSLVGGYEQYF.

The rearrangement joins TRBV6-5 to TRBJ2-1; 8 nucleotides agree with TRBD2. After removal of 5 bases from V and 9 bases from J, the junction contained 12 bases not matched to a gene. This CDR3 has 15 residues. The germline gives CDR1 MNHEY, CDR2 SVGAGI. CDR3 loop: CASSTRGLDQTEQFF. CDR3 bases: TGTGCCAGCAGTACTAGGGGACTAGATCAAACTGAGCAGTTCTTC.

The chain joins TRBV5-1 to TRBJ2-2, with 10 positions matching TRBD2. Losses at the gene ends were 2 bases for V and 12 bases for J; bases not matched to a gene: 1. Looked up from germline, CDR1 is SGHRS and CDR2 is YFSETQ. CDR3 length: 12 amino acids. CDR3 sequence reads: CASSFSGRQLFF. Here the CDR3 DNA reads TGCGCCAGCAGCTTTAGCGGGAGGCAGCTGTTTTTT. The variable domain in full, with the rest retrieved from reference TRBV5-1 and TRBJ2-2, is KAGVTQTPRYLIKTRGQQVTLSCSPISGHRSVSWYQQTPGQGLQFLFEYFSETQRNKGNFPGRFSGRQFSNSRSEMNVSTLELGDSALYLCASSFSGRQLFFGEGSRLTVL.

The chain is built from TRBV7-8 and TRBJ2-7; D is uncertain. Trimming took off 5 bases at V and 5 bases at J, with 19 bases between the two ends. The CDR3 sequence is 15 residues long. Per germline, CDR1 SGHVS and CDR2 FQNEAQ. In nucleotides, the CDR3 is TGTGCCAGCAGCCTACGAACCCGGGTTCGGAACGAGCAGTACTTC. Translated, it gives CASSLRTRVRNEQYF. The entire variable domain, with the rest obtained from reference TRBV7-8 and TRBJ2-7, is as follows: GAGVSQSPRYKVAKRGQDVALRCDPISGHVSLFWYQQALGQGPEFLTYFQNEAQLDKSGLPSDRFFAERPEGSVSTLKIQRTQQEDSAVYLCASSLRTRVRNEQYFGPGTRLTVT.

The V gene is TRBV29-1, the J gene TRBJ2-3, with D perhaps TRBD2 (6 bases). Germline CDR1 reads SQVTM; CDR2 reads ANQGSEA. The CDR3 is 10 residues long. The V end lost 4 bases, the J end lost 8 bases, and 7 bases lay between the germline ends. CDR3 sequence reads: CSVGEVTQYF. CDR3 nucleotides: TGCAGCGTTGGGGAGGTTACGCAGTATTTT.

The chain recombines TRBV6-5 with TRBJ1-4, with D possibly matching TRBD1 (5 bases). The length of the CDR3 is 13 residues. V lost 7 bases and J 8 bases, leaving 14 bases between the germline ends. In germline, CDR1 is MNHEY, CDR2 SVGAGI. The CDR3 sequence is CASIRAGGEKLFF. CDR3 coding DNA: TGTGCCAGCATCAGGGCGGGGGGAGAAAAACTGTTTTTT.

This clone was found a few times. The chain recombines TRBV7-9 with TRBJ2-2; D gene uncertain. The CDR3 runs 15 residues. V lost 4 bases and J 0 bases, leaving 9 bases between the germline ends. Germline lookup yields CDR1 SEHNR and CDR2 FQNEAQ (reference sequence). The CDR3 nucleotides are TGTGCCAGCAGCTCAAGTCGGGCGAACACCGGGGAGCTGTTTTTT. It specifies CASSSSRANTGELFF.

This clone was seen a few times. The CDR3 loop reads CASSVEGNNQPQHF. The CDR3 DNA is TGTGCCAGCAGTGTGGAGGGGAACAATCAGCCCCAGCATTTT. This sequence joins TRBV2 and TRBJ1-5; perhaps TRBD1 as D (5 bases). Germline V gene data show CDR1 as SNHLY and CDR2 as FYNNEI. The CDR3 consists of 14 residues. V lost 4 bases, J lost 3 bases, and 10 bases lay in between.

V gene TRBV7-2 combines with J gene TRBJ1-1; D is possibly TRBD1 (5 bases). The CDR3 sequence is 15 residues long. Germline CDR1 is SGHTA and CDR2 is FQGNSA. The germline V and J ends were trimmed by 1 base and 3 bases, with 12 bases remaining between them. CDR3 coding DNA: TGTGCCAGCAGCTTAGATCCAGGGACTTACACTGAAGCTTTCTTT. Translating gives CASSLDPGTYTEAFF.